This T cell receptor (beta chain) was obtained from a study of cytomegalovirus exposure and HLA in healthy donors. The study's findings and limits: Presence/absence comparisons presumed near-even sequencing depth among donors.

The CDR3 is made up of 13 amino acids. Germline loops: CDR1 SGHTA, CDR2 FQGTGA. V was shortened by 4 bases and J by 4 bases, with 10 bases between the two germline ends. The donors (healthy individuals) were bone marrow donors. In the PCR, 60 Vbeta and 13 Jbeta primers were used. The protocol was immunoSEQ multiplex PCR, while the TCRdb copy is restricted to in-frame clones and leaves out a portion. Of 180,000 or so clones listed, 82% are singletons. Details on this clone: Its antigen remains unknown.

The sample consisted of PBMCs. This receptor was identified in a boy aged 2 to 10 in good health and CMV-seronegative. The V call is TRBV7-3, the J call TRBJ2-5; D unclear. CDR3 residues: CASSSWFGETQYF. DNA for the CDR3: TGTGCCAGCAGCTCCTGGTTCGGAGAGACCCAGTACTTC.